One and the same sample provided the 23 T cell receptor beta chains below, sequenced in a study of T cell changes during pregnancy in multiple sclerosis. Profiled with immunoSEQ multiplex PCR; TCRdb holds only in-frame clones, not every one. The table records roughly 44,000 clones, around 89% of them present only once. The sequencing here drew on CD8+ T cells from peripheral blood mononuclear cells, taken after pregnancy. These receptor sequences come from a female donor in good health, enrolled as a control in a pregnancy study.

The chain recombines TRBV4-1 with TRBJ1-3; the D gene is possibly TRBD1 (5 bases). CDR3 length: 16 amino acids. Germline CDR1 MGHRA, CDR2 YSYEKL. Trimming removed 0 bases at V and 0 bases at J, with 9 bases between. The CDR3 region is CASSQEDTHSGNTIYF. CDR3 DNA sequence: TGCGCCAGCAGCCAAGAGGACACTCACTCTGGAAACACCATATATTTT.

The chain employs TRBV4-2 and TRBJ2-1; TRBD2 matches at 10 bases. The CDR3 has 15 amino acids. Per the germline V gene, CDR1 is LGHNA and CDR2 is YNFKEQ. V lost 3 bases, J lost 8 bases, and 7 bases stayed unmatched. CDR3 nucleotide sequence: TGTGCCAGCAGCCAGTCAGCGGGGGGGCCCGATGAGCAGTTCTTC. Translating it yields CASSQSAGGPDEQFF.

The rearrangement links TRBV28 to TRBJ1-1; 10 bases are a match to TRBD1. With 9 bases clipped from V and 4 bases from J, the junction kept 8 bases outside the gene matches. This CDR3 has 14 residues. The germline V gene has CDR1 MDHEN and CDR2 SYDVKM. The chain's CDR3 is CARDRGLDSTEAFF. The CDR3 DNA sequence: TGTGCCAGAGACAGGGGGCTTGATAGCACTGAAGCTTTCTTT.

The gene calls are TRBV30 and TRBJ1-1; possibly TRBD1 for D (5 bases). Germline V gives CDR1 GTSNPN, CDR2 SVGIG (reference sequence). V was cut by 1 base and J by 0 bases, with 9 bases left in between. This CDR3 region has 14 residues. The CDR3 nucleotides are TGTGCCTGGAGTGGGCAGGGCCTGAACACTGAAGCTTTCTTT. Translation gives CAWSGQGLNTEAFF.

This CDR3 is CATKAGALAHEQYF. CDR3 bases: TGTGCCACCAAGGCGGGGGCATTAGCCCACGAGCAGTACTTC. The rearrangement uses TRBV5-6 and TRBJ2-7; maybe TRBD2 (7 bases). The germline gives CDR1 SGHDT, CDR2 YYEEEE. CDR3 length equals 14 residues. The germline V and J ends were trimmed by 9 bases and 5 bases, with 21 bases remaining between them. Using reference TRBV5-6 and TRBJ2-7 for the parts outside the CDR3, the full variable domain is DAGVTQSPTHLIKTRGQQVTLRCSPKSGHDTVSWYQQALGQGPQFIFQYYEEEERQRGNFPDRFSGHQFPNYSSELNVNALLLGDSALYLCATKAGALAHEQYFGPGTRLTVT.

This clone turned up a few times. V and J are TRBV28 and TRBJ1-1; no clear D gene. The CDR3 totals 13 residues. The ends were cut back, 7 bases at V and 0 bases at J, with 9 bases in the middle. Germline loops: CDR1 MDHEN, CDR2 SYDVKM. The CDR3 spells CASIQLMNTEAFF. Written as DNA, the CDR3 is TGTGCCAGCATTCAGTTAATGAACACTGAAGCTTTCTTT.

The chain joins TRBV7-9 to TRBJ2-1; 7 nucleotides align to TRBD2. Germline V gene lookup returns CDR1 SEHNR and CDR2 FQNEAQ (reference sequence). This CDR3 spans 15 amino acids. The V segment lost 8 bases and the J segment 5 bases; nucleotides outside the gene matches: 12. CDR3 DNA: TGTGCCAGCGGGCCTCCGGGAGGCATCAACAATGAGCAGTTCTTC. Its protein product is CASGPPGGINNEQFF.

The chain uses TRBV4-3 and TRBJ2-1, with 9 bases that match TRBD2. After removal of 0 bases from V and 11 bases from J, the junction contained 8 bases not matched to a gene. Germline V lookup: CDR1 LGHNA, CDR2 YSLEER. The CDR3 is made up of 15 amino acids. CDR3 protein: CASSQDQGLAGQQFF. CDR3 bases: TGCGCCAGCAGCCAAGATCAGGGGCTAGCGGGGCAGCAGTTCTTC.

The chain couples TRBV7-9 to TRBJ2-1; D may be TRBD1 (6 bases). Trimming removed 5 bases at V and 10 bases at J, with 9 bases between. The CDR3 spans 11 residues. Germline lookup yields CDR1 SEHNR and CDR2 FQNEAQ (reference sequence). In nucleotides, the CDR3 is TGTGCCAGCAGCCTTACAGGGGAGCAGTTCTTC. As protein: CASSLTGEQFF.

The chain employs TRBV27 and TRBJ2-7; TRBD2 aligns across 10 bases. Germline V gene lookup returns CDR1 MNHEY and CDR2 SMNVEV (reference sequence). The J segment lost 0 bases and the V segment lost 3 bases, leaving 2 bases of the junction unmatched. The length of the CDR3 is 15 residues. The CDR3 protein is CASSLASGSSYEQYF. CDR3 nucleotides: TGTGCCAGCAGTTTGGCTAGCGGGAGCTCCTACGAGCAGTACTTC.

The chain has TRBV7-9 and TRBJ1-1, with D maybe TRBD1 (5 bases). The CDR3 runs to 13 residues. With 3 bases removed from V and 3 bases from J, the gap between germline ends came to 8 bases. Germline values: CDR1 SEHNR, CDR2 FQNEAQ (reference sequence). CDR3 amino acids: CASSFEGDTEAFF. CDR3 DNA sequence: TGTGCCAGCAGCTTCGAAGGGGACACTGAAGCTTTCTTT. Complete variable domain (other parts from reference TRBV7-9 and TRBJ1-1): DTGVSQNPRHKITKRGQNVTFRCDPISEHNRLYWYRQTLGQGPEFLTYFQNEAQLEKSRLLSDRFSAERPKGSFSTLEIQRTEQGDSAMYLCASSFEGDTEAFFGQGTRLTVV.

The chain is built from TRBV7-9 and TRBJ1-1; D unresolved. V lost 8 bases to trimming and J lost 3 bases, with 16 bases between them. The CDR3 runs 14 residues. Germline lookup yields CDR1 SEHNR and CDR2 FQNEAQ (reference sequence). The CDR3 nucleotides are TGTGCCAGCCTTAGGAGGGTGAGGGACACTGAAGCTTTCTTT. Translation gives CASLRRVRDTEAFF.

The rearrangement links TRBV11-2 to TRBJ2-7; TRBD2 is a possible D gene (5 bases). Germline V gene lookup returns CDR1 SGHAT and CDR2 FQNNGV. CDR3 length equals 12 residues. The V end was cut by 5 bases, the J end by 6 bases, with 11 bases between. The CDR3 loop reads CASSRSGSEQYF. DNA for the CDR3: TGTGCCAGCAGCCGTTCGGGATCCGAGCAGTACTTC.

This chain links TRBV28 with TRBJ1-1; 11 bases align to TRBD1. Per germline, CDR1 MDHEN and CDR2 SYDVKM. J was trimmed by 5 bases and V by 6 bases; bases with no gene match: 8. The CDR3 is 15 residues long. This CDR3 is CASRSMGQGGTEAFF. The CDR3, as DNA: TGTGCCAGCAGGTCCATGGGACAGGGGGGGACTGAAGCTTTCTTT. The full variable domain, rest sourced from reference TRBV28 and TRBJ1-1, is DVKVTQSSRYLVKRTGEKVFLECVQDMDHENMFWYRQDPGLGLRLIYFSYDVKMKEKGDIPEGYSVSREKKERFSLILESASTNQTSMYLCASRSMGQGGTEAFFGQGTRLTVV.

V usage is TRBV4-3 and J usage is TRBJ2-5, with D possibly being TRBD2 (5 bases). Trimming pared 2 bases from V and 5 bases from J, leaving 15 bases between. The CDR3 covers 15 residues. CDR1 and CDR2 (germline): LGHNA, YSLEER. The CDR3 coding sequence is TGCGCCAGCAGCCAAAGGGTAGTAGCGCGTGAGACCCAGTACTTC. Protein product: CASSQRVVARETQYF.

The chain uses TRBV29-1 and TRBJ2-7; D call uncertain. The length of the CDR3 is 14 residues. The V end was cut by 7 bases, the J end by 2 bases, with 18 bases between. CDR1 and CDR2 (germline): SQVTM, ANQGSEA. The CDR3 region is CSARVSTTAYEQYF. CDR3 in DNA: TGCAGCGCCCGGGTCAGTACTACCGCCTACGAGCAGTACTTC.

The gene calls are TRBV19 and TRBJ1-1, with a possible D match to TRBD1 (6 bases). CDR3 size: 15 residues. Germline V gives CDR1 LNHDA, CDR2 SQIVND (reference sequence). The V and J ends lost 6 bases and 5 bases respectively, with 19 bases between them. This chain's CDR3 is CASSSNRQGRTEAFF. The CDR3 DNA is TGTGCCAGTAGCAGTAATAGGCAGGGGCGAACTGAAGCTTTCTTT.

The rearrangement links TRBV28 to TRBJ2-4; 7 nucleotides match TRBD1. Germline-derived CDR1 and CDR2 are MDHEN and SYDVKM. V dropped 5 bases and J dropped 5; count of bases not matched to a gene: 9. CDR3 length: 15 amino acids. As DNA, the CDR3 is TGTGCCAGCAGTCCGGATCGTCAGGGGGAAAACATTCAGTACTTC. Protein product: CASSPDRQGENIQYF.

The V and J genes are TRBV4-3 and TRBJ1-1, with D tentatively TRBD1 (5 bases). The V gene's germline CDR1 is LGHNA and CDR2 YSLEER. The length of the CDR3 is 16 residues. V lost 0 bases and J 3 bases, leaving 14 bases between the germline ends. CDR3 protein: CASSQDLGRGDTEAFF. The CDR3 nucleotides read TGCGCCAGCAGCCAAGATCTGGGTAGGGGTGACACTGAAGCTTTCTTT.

V and J are TRBV19 and TRBJ2-5; D might be TRBD2 (6 bases). This CDR3 is 15 amino acids long. The V gene lost 3 bases and the J gene lost 3 bases, with 14 bases spanning the gap. Germline CDR1 LNHDA, CDR2 SQIVND (reference sequence). The CDR3 DNA follows: TGTGCCAGTAGTATCCGGGGGAAGGTGGAAGAGACCCAGTACTTC. This translates into CASSIRGKVEETQYF.

The V call is TRBV7-3, the J call TRBJ2-7; 8 bases line up with TRBD2. This CDR3 has 13 amino acids. Losses at the gene ends were 5 bases for V and 6 bases for J; bases not matched to a gene: 6. The germline gives CDR1 SGHTA, CDR2 FQGTGA. The CDR3 loop reads CASSPTGGSEQYF. The CDR3 DNA reads as TGTGCCAGCAGCCCTACGGGGGGGAGCGAGCAGTACTTC. The complete variable domain, with remaining parts taken from reference TRBV7-3 and TRBJ2-7, reads GAGVSQTPSNKVTEKGKYVELRCDPISGHTALYWYRQSLGQGPEFLIYFQGTGAADDSGLPNDRFFAVRPEGSVSTLKIQRTERGDSAVYLCASSPTGGSEQYFGPGTRLTVT.

V is TRBV7-8 and J is TRBJ2-2; 7 nucleotides align to TRBD2. Germline loops: CDR1 SGHVS, CDR2 FQNEAQ. After removal of 5 bases from V and 4 bases from J, the junction contained 10 bases not matched to a gene. The CDR3 totals 16 residues. The CDR3 protein is CASSPPASGLTGELFF. The DNA for the CDR3 is TGTGCCAGCAGCCCTCCGGCTAGCGGTCTCACCGGGGAGCTGTTTTTT.

This CDR3 reads CASSFSSGQDYGYTF. The CDR3 DNA is TGTGCCAGCAGCTTCTCATCGGGACAGGATTATGGCTACACCTTC. V and J are TRBV7-9 and TRBJ1-2; TRBD1 matches 8 bases. Losses at the gene ends were 3 bases for V and 5 bases for J; bases not matched to a gene: 8. The CDR3 runs to 15 residues. Germline V gives CDR1 SEHNR, CDR2 FQNEAQ (reference sequence).